The entry below describes one T cell receptor beta chain. Its antigen is still unknown. In germline, CDR1 is MNHEY, CDR2 SMNVEV (reference sequence). V was cut by 2 bases and J by 7 bases, with 11 bases left in between. The length of the CDR3 is 14 residues. The PCR had 60 Vbeta and 13 Jbeta primers. Sequenced by immunoSEQ multiplex PCR; TCRdb stores in-frame clones only, minus some. This repertoire shows roughly 99,000 clones, around 77% found once; its top ten account for approximately 4.2%. The sample belongs to a study of cytomegalovirus exposure and HLA in healthy donors. Whole-study findings and limits: Earlier analysis yielded a pattern in which most TCR beta V segments were productive about 90% or about 30% of the time. When presence/absence was analysed, sequencing depth was taken to be roughly uniform across donors. Among the CMV-associated chains, three were confirmed in vitro as specific for CMV antigens. Several of the most significant clusters appeared, in a later analysis, to be linked to common viral pathogens.

The chain couples TRBV27 to TRBJ1-4, with D uncertain. This TCR derives from a male donor in good health and CMV-seronegative. The specimen was PBMCs. This CDR3 reads CASSLEGKGEKLFF. The CDR3, as DNA: TGTGCCAGCAGTTTAGAGGGAAAAGGTGAAAAACTGTTTTTT. Filled out from reference TRBV27 and TRBJ1-4, the complete variable domain reads EAQVTQNPRYLITVTGKKLTVTCSQNMNHEYMSWYRQDPGLGLRQIYYSMNVEVTDKGDVPEGYKVSRKEKRNFPLILESPSPNQTSLYFCASSLEGKGEKLFFGSGTQLSVL.